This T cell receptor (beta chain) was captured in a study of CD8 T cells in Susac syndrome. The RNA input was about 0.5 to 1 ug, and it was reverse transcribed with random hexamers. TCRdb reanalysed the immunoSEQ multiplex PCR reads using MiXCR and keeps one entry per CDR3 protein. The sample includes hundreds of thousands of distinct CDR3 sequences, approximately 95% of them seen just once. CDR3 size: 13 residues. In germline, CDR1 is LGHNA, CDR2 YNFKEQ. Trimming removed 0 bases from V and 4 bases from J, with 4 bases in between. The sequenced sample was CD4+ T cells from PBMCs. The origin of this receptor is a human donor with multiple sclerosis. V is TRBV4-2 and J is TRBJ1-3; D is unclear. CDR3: CASSQDRGNTIYF. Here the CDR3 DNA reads TGTGCCAGCAGCCAAGATCGGGGAAACACCATATATTTT.